These 30 T cell receptor beta chains originate from one sample sequenced in a study of shared clonotypes between healthy human individuals. Produced via immunoSEQ multiplex PCR; TCRdb's table is partial and in-frame only. The sample lists about 550,000 clones; around 95% were seen once. CD8 cells classed as naive were CD45RO-negative and positively selected for CCR7, excluding terminally differentiated effector memory CD45RA+ cells. Sequenced sample: naive CD8+ T cells sorted from blood. Every receptor here comes from a woman aged 30 to 39 in good health.

This clone was recorded once. V and J are TRBV21-1 and TRBJ2-7; TRBD1, the table's D call, was not compared with the DNA. TRBV21-1 constitutes a pseudogene. The CDR3 consists of 13 residues. CDR3 sequence: CASSKAAYYEQYF. Written as DNA, the CDR3 is TGTGCCAGCAGCAAAGCGGCTTACTACGAGCAGTACTTC.

This clone showed up just once. CDR3 nucleotide sequence: TGTGCCACCAGCAGCCTCCCCCCAGGGCACGAGGAAGAGACCCAGTACTTC. Amino acids: CATSSLPPGHEEETQYF. This chain joins TRBV15 and TRBJ2-5; possibly TRBD1 for D (5 bases). Trimming took off 3 bases at V and 3 bases at J, with 20 bases between the two ends. The germline gives CDR1 LNHNV, CDR2 YYDKDF (reference sequence). The CDR3 is made up of 17 amino acids.

This clone was observed once. The gene calls are TRBV19 and TRBJ2-2, with 13 bases fitting TRBD2. V lost 5 bases and J lost 2; bases outside the gene matches: 8. Germline-derived CDR1 and CDR2 are LNHDA and SQIVND (reference sequence). The CDR3 is 18 residues long. The CDR3 reads CASSPRTSGSANTGELFF. The CDR3 DNA reads as TGTGCCAGTAGTCCCCGGACTAGCGGGAGCGCTAACACCGGGGAGCTGTTTTTT.

In its sample, this clone was seen once. The V gene is TRBV19, the J gene TRBJ2-1, with no clear D. This CDR3 comprises 12 residues. Trimming stripped 6 bases from V and 2 bases from J, with 5 bases between. Germline-derived CDR1 and CDR2 are LNHDA and SQIVND (reference sequence). CDR3 amino acids: CASRTAYNEQFF. The CDR3 DNA reads TGTGCCAGTAGAACAGCCTACAATGAGCAGTTCTTC. Full variable domain (outside the CDR3, taken from reference TRBV19 and TRBJ2-1): DGGITQSPKYLFRKEGQNVTLSCEQNLNHDAMYWYRQDPGQGLRLIYYSQIVNDFQKGDIAEGYSVSREKKESFPLTVTSAQKNPTAFYLCASRTAYNEQFFGPGTRLTVL.

V gene TRBV28 combines with J gene TRBJ1-1; D is ambiguous. V shed 3 bases and J shed 0 bases, with 8 bases lying between them. The germline V gene has CDR1 MDHEN and CDR2 SYDVKM. The CDR3 sequence is 14 residues long. For the CDR3, the DNA is TGTGCCAGCAGTTTCTTAAAAATGAACACTGAAGCTTTCTTT. It yields the protein CASSFLKMNTEAFF.

The V and J genes are TRBV13 and TRBJ1-3; D gene uncertain. The CDR3 contains 16 residues. Germline CDR1 reads PRHDT; CDR2 reads FYEKMQ (reference sequence). The V and J ends lost 0 bases and 0 bases respectively, with 9 bases between them. CDR3 nucleotides: TGTGCCAGCAGCTTAGGACGAAGGGTCTCTGGAAACACCATATATTTT. Translated, it gives CASSLGRRVSGNTIYF.

On this clone: The same CDR3 arises from other DNA sequences in this sample as well. The genes are TRBV30 and TRBJ2-3; D remains unclear. The V end was cut by 2 bases, the J end by 1 base, with 10 bases between. The length of the CDR3 is 14 residues. Looked up from germline, CDR1 is GTSNPN and CDR2 is SVGIG (reference sequence). CDR3 nucleotides: TGTGCCTGGAGTACCGGGTCGGGCACAGATACGCAGTATTTT. Protein sequence: CAWSTGSGTDTQYF.

The CDR3 DNA is TGTGCCAGCAGCAGGATAGGGGAGACCCAGTACTTC. Protein product: CASSRIGETQYF. The chain links TRBV5-4 to TRBJ2-5; D gene ambiguous. In germline, CDR1 is SGHNT, CDR2 YYREEE (reference sequence). The CDR3 length is 12 residues. Deletions cut 4 bases from V and 5 bases from J, with 9 bases between.

The CDR3 sequence: CASSLRGDTYGYTF. The CDR3 DNA reads TGTGCCAGCAGCTTGCGCGGGGACACCTATGGCTACACCTTC. The rearrangement uses TRBV5-4 and TRBJ1-2, with TRBD1 as a possible D gene (6 bases). The V gene lost 1 base and the J gene lost 4 bases, with 11 bases spanning the gap. The CDR3 spans 14 residues. Germline CDR1 is SGHNT and CDR2 is YYREEE (reference sequence).

This clone was observed a single time. This sequence joins TRBV9 and TRBJ2-7, with TRBD2 as a possible D gene (5 bases). This CDR3 comprises 15 residues. The V gene lost 2 bases and the J gene lost 0 bases, with 12 bases spanning the gap. Germline V CDR1 and CDR2: SGDLS, YYNGEE. The CDR3 DNA reads as TGTGCCAGCAGCGTTTACGGGGAAAGCTCCTACGAGCAGTACTTC. Translation gives CASSVYGESSYEQYF.

CDR3 in DNA: TGCGCCAGCAGCTTTCGGTGGGGGACCAAGTACTTC. Protein: CASSFRWGTKYF. The rearrangement uses TRBV5-1 and TRBJ2-7, with D tentatively TRBD1 or TRBD2 (5 bases each). Germline V gives CDR1 SGHRS, CDR2 YFSETQ. The CDR3 length is 12 residues. V dropped 2 bases and J dropped 11 bases, with 14 bases sitting between them.

The chain carries TRBV28 and TRBJ2-1; no clear D gene. The germline V gene has CDR1 MDHEN and CDR2 SYDVKM. V dropped 7 bases and J dropped 3 bases, with 13 bases sitting between them. This CDR3 spans 14 amino acids. CDR3 in amino acids: CASTRTHIYNEQFF. The CDR3 DNA reads TGTGCCAGCACCCGGACCCACATCTACAATGAGCAGTTCTTC.

The genes are TRBV10-3 and TRBJ1-5; tentative D call: TRBD1 (5 bases). The CDR3 consists of 14 residues. Germline assignment: CDR1 ENHRY and CDR2 SYGVKD. V was cut by 6 bases and J by 5 bases, with 14 bases left in between. DNA for the CDR3: TGTGCCATCAGGGAAGCAGGGATCCATCAGCCCCAGCATTTT. Its translation is CAIREAGIHQPQHF.

This clone was seen just once. Its ends do not fully match the called genes, so a read error is possible. The chain couples TRBV4-1 to TRBJ2-7; D is uncertain. The CDR3 is made up of 13 amino acids. Germline V gene lookup returns CDR1 MGHRA and CDR2 YSYEKL. CDR3 nucleotide sequence: TGCGCCGGCAGCCAAGATGGTTTCAACGAGCAGTACTTC. Encoded protein: CAGSQDGFNEQYF.

This chain joins TRBV5-1 and TRBJ2-3, with TRBD2 matching 7 bases. Germline CDR1 and CDR2: SGHRS and YFSETQ. There are 18 residues in the CDR3. The junction had 19 bases not matched to a gene; V was cut back by 4 bases and J by 5 bases. CDR3: CASSPHGVTGGVKDTQYF. The CDR3 DNA reads TGCGCCAGCAGCCCCCATGGGGTTACGGGAGGAGTGAAAGATACGCAGTATTTT. The whole variable domain, filled in from reference TRBV5-1 and TRBJ2-3, reads KAGVTQTPRYLIKTRGQQVTLSCSPISGHRSVSWYQQTPGQGLQFLFEYFSETQRNKGNFPGRFSGRQFSNSRSEMNVSTLELGDSALYLCASSPHGVTGGVKDTQYFGPGTRLTVL.

The chain has TRBV11-2 and TRBJ2-5; D is perhaps TRBD1 or TRBD2 (5 bases each). Trimming took 9 bases from V and 5 from J, leaving 19 bases between them. This CDR3 region has 14 residues. Germline V gene sequence: CDR1 SGHAT, CDR2 FQNNGV. CDR3 DNA sequence: TGTGCCAGTGCGGCCGGGGCGTCTGGGGAGACCCAGTACTTC. This translates into CASAAGASGETQYF.

This chain joins TRBV15 and TRBJ1-5, with D perhaps TRBD1 (6 bases). CDR1 and CDR2 (germline): LNHNV, YYDKDF (reference sequence). The CDR3 is 15 residues long. Trimming shortened V by 5 bases and J by 5 bases, and 16 bases separated the two germline ends. CDR3 DNA sequence: TGTGCCACCAGCGGGAGGGGGGATGCGGATCAGCCCCAGCATTTT. Encoded protein: CATSGRGDADQPQHF.

The CDR3 bases are TGTGCCACCAGCAGTGGTAGACTAGCGGAGGACACAGATACGCAGTATTTT. Translated, it gives CATSSGRLAEDTDTQYF. The chain combines TRBV15 with TRBJ2-3, with 9 bases fitting TRBD2. The CDR3 is made up of 17 amino acids. Germline CDR1 LNHNV, CDR2 YYDKDF (reference sequence). J lost 2 bases, V lost 3 bases, and 9 bases had no gene match.

The J gene is TRBJ2-7, the V gene TRBV10-1, with D tentatively TRBD2 (5 bases). Trimming cost V 5 bases and J 6 bases, with 14 bases left between them. CDR3 length: 13 residues. Germline CDR1 and CDR2: WNHNN and SYGVQD (reference sequence). CDR3 amino acids: CASSPGFGGEQYF. Here the CDR3 DNA reads TGCGCCAGCAGTCCTGGTTTCGGAGGCGAGCAGTACTTC.

The chain recombines TRBV7-8 with TRBJ2-2, with D unclear. Germline V lookup: CDR1 SGHVS, CDR2 FQNEAQ. The CDR3 length is 15 residues. Trimming removed 1 base at V and 3 bases at J, with 9 bases between. The CDR3, as DNA: TGTGCCAGCAGCTTAGAGGGCCGTTACACCGGGGAGCTGTTTTTT. This gives the protein CASSLEGRYTGELFF.

The J gene is TRBJ2-1, the V gene TRBV11-2; the D gene could be TRBD1 or TRBD2 (5 bases each). The V end was cut by 1 base, the J end by 0 bases, with 10 bases between. CDR3 length: 16 amino acids. Germline loops: CDR1 SGHAT, CDR2 FQNNGV. The CDR3 protein is CASSLGWGSSYNEQFF. CDR3 coding DNA: TGTGCCAGCAGCTTAGGTTGGGGGAGCTCCTACAATGAGCAGTTCTTC.

The V call is TRBV5-1, the J call TRBJ1-6; 10 bases line up with TRBD1. CDR1 SGHRS and CDR2 YFSETQ come from the germline V gene. V was pared by 4 bases and J by 8 bases, with 6 bases of the junction left unmatched. The CDR3 length is 15 residues. This CDR3 reads CASSGSGTGDSPLHF. As DNA, the CDR3 is TGCGCCAGCAGCGGATCCGGGACAGGGGATTCACCCCTCCACTTT.

This chain uses TRBV30 with TRBJ2-3, with D possibly being TRBD1 (6 bases). Trimming left V 3 bases short and J 5 bases short, with 12 bases between. Germline CDR1 reads GTSNPN; CDR2 reads SVGIG (reference sequence). The CDR3 length is 13 residues. CDR3 residues: CAWRPQGKDTQYF. The CDR3 region has the DNA TGTGCCTGGAGGCCTCAGGGGAAAGATACGCAGTATTTT.

The rearrangement uses TRBV13 and TRBJ2-1; 8 positions match TRBD2. J lost 4 bases, V lost 4 bases, and 15 bases had no gene match. Germline V gene lookup returns CDR1 PRHDT and CDR2 FYEKMQ (reference sequence). The CDR3 has 18 amino acids. DNA of the CDR3: TGTGCCAGCAGCTCGCCTGAACTCAGCGGGAGTCGGTACAATGAGCAGTTCTTC. It specifies CASSSPELSGSRYNEQFF. Full variable domain (missing parts from reference TRBV13 and TRBJ2-1): AAGVIQSPRHLIKEKRETATLKCYPIPRHDTVYWYQQGPGQDPQFLISFYEKMQSDKGSIPDRFSAQQFSDYHSELNMSSLELGDSALYFCASSSPELSGSRYNEQFFGPGTRLTVL.

The chain uses TRBV28 and TRBJ1-2; D unclear. V lost 1 base, J lost 6 bases, and 15 bases lay in between. Germline V gene data show CDR1 as MDHEN and CDR2 as SYDVKM. The CDR3 consists of 15 residues. For the CDR3, the DNA is TGTGCCAGCAGTTTATCGGCCAGCGGTTTGGATGGCTACACCTTC. Translated: CASSLSASGLDGYTF.

The chain recombines TRBV4-2 with TRBJ2-1; D may be TRBD1 or TRBD2 (6 bases each). Deletions cut 0 bases from V and 5 bases from J, with 14 bases between. The CDR3 spans 16 residues. In germline, CDR1 is LGHNA, CDR2 YNFKEQ. As DNA, the CDR3 is TGTGCCAGCAGCCAAGATAGGGGGGAGGTTGACAATGAGCAGTTCTTC. This sequence encodes CASSQDRGEVDNEQFF.

This chain links TRBV10-1 with TRBJ2-7; 8 bases agree with TRBD2. The CDR3 runs to 12 residues. Germline assignment: CDR1 WNHNN and CDR2 SYGVQD (reference sequence). Trimming cost V 4 bases and J 5 bases; bases outside gene matches: 1. DNA of the CDR3: TGCGCCAGCAGTGGGACTAGCCACGAGCAGTACTTC. It encodes CASSGTSHEQYF.

The chain has TRBV27 and TRBJ2-1, with D perhaps assigned TRBD1 or TRBD2 (6 bases each). V was clipped by 0 bases and J by 6 bases, with 15 bases between them. Germline CDR1 and CDR2: MNHEY and SMNVEV (reference sequence). This CDR3 is built from 16 residues. CDR3 sequence (DNA): TGTGCCAGCAGTTTATCGATGGGGGGCTTGGGCAATGAGCAGTTCTTC. Its protein product is CASSLSMGGLGNEQFF.

This chain uses TRBV30 with TRBJ2-5; D may be TRBD1 (5 bases). Germline loops: CDR1 GTSNPN, CDR2 SVGIG (reference sequence). This CDR3 contains 15 residues. V was trimmed by 2 bases and J by 4 bases, leaving 17 bases between them. The CDR3 loop is CAWSYGRVGIETQYF. DNA of the CDR3: TGTGCCTGGAGTTATGGCAGGGTAGGGATAGAGACCCAGTACTTC.

Concerning this clone itself: This sample includes further DNA sequences coding for the same CDR3. The CDR3 region has the DNA TGTGCCAGCAGCGTAGGATACACAGATACGCAGTATTTT. Protein sequence: CASSVGYTDTQYF. This chain connects TRBV9 to TRBJ2-3; no clear D. This CDR3 contains 13 residues. The germline V gene encodes CDR1 SGDLS and CDR2 YYNGEE. V was pared by 0 bases and J by 2 bases, with 4 bases between.